A selection of T cell receptor beta chains follows, all from one sample in a study of blood T cell repertoires in COVID-19. Method: immunoSEQ multiplex PCR; TCRdb's copy keeps in-frame clones and lacks some. The sample has 25,000 to 30,000 clones; approximately 90% are singletons. Sequenced input: peripheral blood. Receptors were obtained from a human donor in a cohort sampled during active COVID-19. Each CDR3 is given with its conserved first and last residue. A D gene is named only where the DNA matches it firmly. Only part of the rows carry a size: once, few, many, or a class if the clone is expanded.

V	size	D	J	CDR3
TRBV7-2	-	-	TRBJ2-3	CASHGLSTDTQYF
TRBV6-2/TRBV6-3	-	TRBD1	TRBJ2-7	CASSYGEGQGTYEQYF
TRBV10-3	once	TRBD2	TRBJ2-7	CAITPTSGRTYEQYF
TRBV4-1	-	TRBD2	TRBJ2-2	CASSQVPLAGFSGELFF
TRBV7-2	-	-	TRBJ2-5	CASSLEPGQETQYF
TRBV27	-	TRBD2	TRBJ2-7	CASRMTSGRVYEQYF
TRBV2	-	-	TRBJ1-5	CASSEFHGSNQPQHF
TRBV6-5	-	TRBD1	TRBJ2-5	CASSAGTAQETQYF
TRBV18	-	TRBD1	TRBJ1-2	CASSLTGVYGYTF
TRBV5-8	-	-	TRBJ1-1	CASSPMWDWNTEAFF
TRBV6-5	-	-	TRBJ2-3	CASRAEGDTQYF
TRBV14	few	-	TRBJ2-3	CASSQGLHRGDTQYF
TRBV5-5	-	-	TRBJ2-3	CASSLAGTTPFTDTQYF
TRBV14	-	TRBD2	TRBJ2-7	CASSQDLSGRAGREQYF
TRBV6-6	-	-	TRBJ2-1	CASSPSSYNEQFF
TRBV6-2/TRBV6-3	-	-	TRBJ1-1	CASSSDIPTRAFF
TRBV5-6	-	TRBD1	TRBJ2-7	CASSPGTDLSYEQYF
TRBV5-1	-	-	TRBJ1-1	CASSLQGNTEAFF
TRBV5-1	-	-	TRBJ2-3	CASSLGWGGTDTQYF
TRBV5-5	once	-	TRBJ1-6	CASNQVVDNSPLHF
TRBV5-1	once	TRBD1	TRBJ2-2	CASSLGQGVTGELFF
TRBV29-1	-	-	TRBJ1-1	CSVEGREGTEAFF
TRBV6-5	-	TRBD1	TRBJ1-5	CASRGTVYSNQPQHF
TRBV9	-	-	TRBJ2-1	CASSSNQQGPSSYNEQFF
TRBV10-2	-	-	TRBJ2-3	CASSDPSSTDTQYF
TRBV9	-	TRBD2	TRBJ2-2	CASSVATWTTSGPPNTGELFF
TRBV5-5	-	-	TRBJ2-7	CASSLIRRTGSSYEQYF
TRBV6-6	-	-	TRBJ2-7	CASSDQRDEQYF
TRBV11-3	-	-	TRBJ1-4	CASSSEFATNEKLFF
TRBV13	-	-	TRBJ2-5	CASSLRSSGETQYF
TRBV5-4	-	TRBD2	TRBJ2-5	CASSLGGGRFQETQYF
TRBV7-9	-	-	TRBJ1-4	CASSLAWGGNEKLFF
TRBV5-1	-	-	TRBJ2-3	CASSLAASALHSTDTQYF
TRBV10-3	-	TRBD1	TRBJ2-6	CATGQGAPGANVLTF
TRBV28	-	-	TRBJ1-3	CASSADSWQNTIYF
TRBV9	-	-	TRBJ1-1	CASSIQAGANTEAFF
TRBV10-2	medium-sized	TRBD2	TRBJ2-2	CASLAGAYTGELFF
TRBV7-2	-	-	TRBJ2-2	CASSSTGETGELFF
TRBV5-1	-	TRBD2	TRBJ2-3	CASSTLAGTPDTQYF
TRBV29-1	-	-	TRBJ1-6	CSGRDFPSSYNSPLHF
TRBV20-1	-	TRBD2	TRBJ2-3	CSASSGPRGGLVDTQYF
TRBV9	-	TRBD1	TRBJ2-7	CASTRRPGTGSIYEQYF
TRBV12-3/TRBV12-4	-	TRBD1	TRBJ1-2	CASSRDSYGYTF
TRBV5-6	-	-	TRBJ2-7	CASSLVVGGAYEQYF
TRBV10-2	-	-	TRBJ1-1	CASKRGANTEAFF
TRBV11-2	few	-	TRBJ1-1	CASSLPFGRGTEAFF
TRBV5-1	-	-	TRBJ2-5	CASSLSLETQYF
TRBV2	-	-	TRBJ1-5	CASRTDILWAPQHF
TRBV5-4	-	TRBD2	TRBJ2-3	CASSPGVAGTDTQYF
TRBV7-3	-	TRBD1	TRBJ2-2	CASSPVGTGTGELFF
TRBV5-1	few	-	TRBJ2-1	CASSPDGNEQFF
TRBV5-6	-	TRBD1	TRBJ1-2	CASSLQGAPYGYTF
TRBV28	-	TRBD1	TRBJ2-7	CASSEQTGWAYEQYF
TRBV25-1	-	-	TRBJ2-7	CASTPGVSYEQYF
TRBV19	-	TRBD1	TRBJ1-6	CASSIGDRGPYNSPLHF
TRBV6-5	once	-	TRBJ2-1	CATNRASRNNEQFF
TRBV5-5	-	-	TRBJ1-2	CASSFTQDHYGYTF